Listed below are T cell receptor beta chains from one sample, sequenced in a study of blood T cell repertoires in COVID-19. Profiled with immunoSEQ multiplex PCR; TCRdb holds only in-frame clones, not every one. The repertoire holds roughly 60,000 clones, with about 77% as singletons. The sequencing input was peripheral blood. The receptor set was obtained from a human donor in a cohort sampled during active COVID-19. Both conserved end residues are part of each CDR3. A D gene is named only where the DNA matches it firmly. For some rows the clone size is stated as once, few or many, or as a class when expanded; others skip it.

D gene,J gene,V gene,clone size,CDR3 DNA,CDR3 protein
NA,TRBJ2-3,TRBV6-4,few,TGTGCCAGCAGTGACGGCCTTAGAGGTCCAGATACGCAGTATTTT,CASSDGLRGPDTQYF
NA,TRBJ2-3,TRBV4-3,NA,TGCGCCAGCAGCCAAGATGTCTTCACAGATACGCAGTATTTT,CASSQDVFTDTQYF
TRBD2,TRBJ2-3,TRBV15,NA,TGTGCCACCAGCTCACTAGCGGGAGCTAGCACAGATACGCAGTATTTT,CATSSLAGASTDTQYF
NA,TRBJ1-1,TRBV3-1/TRBV3-2,NA,TGTGCCAGCAGCCCGGACAGCAACACTGAAGCTTTCTTT,CASSPDSNTEAFF
TRBD2,TRBJ2-5,TRBV7-2,NA,TGTGCCAGCAGCTTAGCAGCGGGGGCACAAGAGACCCAGTACTTC,CASSLAAGAQETQYF
NA,TRBJ1-5,TRBV18,NA,TGTGCCAGCTCACCGGTTCGGGATCAGCCCCAGCATTTT,CASSPVRDQPQHF
NA,TRBJ2-5,TRBV18,NA,TGTGCCAGCTCAAAACGGGTGGACAGTGTACAAGAGAAGGCCCAGTACTTC,CASSKRVDSVQEKAQYF
NA,TRBJ1-4,TRBV25-1,NA,TGTGCCACAGGGAGGTACGCGCAACTGTTTTTT,CATGRYAQLFF
TRBD2,TRBJ2-1,TRBV19,few,TGTGCCAGTAACCCGACTAGCGAGCCCTACAATGAGCAGTTCTTC,CASNPTSEPYNEQFF
TRBD2,TRBJ2-1,TRBV28,NA,TGTGCCAGCAGACCAGGACTAGCGGGCGGGGAGCAGTTCTTC,CASRPGLAGGEQFF
NA,TRBJ1-5,TRBV4-1,NA,TGCGCCAGCAGCAAGCTACAGGGTACGGTCAATCAGCCCCAGCATTTT,CASSKLQGTVNQPQHF
NA,TRBJ1-1,TRBV18,NA,TGTGCCAGCTCACCTCAAAGGGGCGCAGAAGCTTTCTTT,CASSPQRGAEAFF
NA,TRBJ1-4,TRBV27,NA,TGTGCCAGCAGCCCCAGGGCAGCTGAAAAACTGTTTTTT,CASSPRAAEKLFF
NA,TRBJ1-4,TRBV16,NA,TGTGCCAGCAGCCCCTTCGGGGGGCGCATAGAAAAACTGTTTTTT,CASSPFGGRIEKLFF
TRBD2,TRBJ2-2,TRBV30,NA,TGTGCCTGGGCTAGCGGGAGAGACACCGGGGAGCTGTTTTTT,CAWASGRDTGELFF